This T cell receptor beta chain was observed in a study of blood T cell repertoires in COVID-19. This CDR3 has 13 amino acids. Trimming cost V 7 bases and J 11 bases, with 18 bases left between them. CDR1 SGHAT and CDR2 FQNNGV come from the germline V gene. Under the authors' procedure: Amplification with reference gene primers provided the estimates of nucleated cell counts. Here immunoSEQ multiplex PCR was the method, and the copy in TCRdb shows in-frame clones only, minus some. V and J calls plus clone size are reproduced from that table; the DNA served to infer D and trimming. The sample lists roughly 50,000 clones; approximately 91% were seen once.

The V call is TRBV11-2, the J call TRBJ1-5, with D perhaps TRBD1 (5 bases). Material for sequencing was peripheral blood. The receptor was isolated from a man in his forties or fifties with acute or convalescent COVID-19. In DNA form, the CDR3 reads TGTGCCAGCACCACCACCGGCGGGGGAACCCAGCATTTT. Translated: CASTTTGGGTQHF.